The 12 T cell receptor beta chains below come from one sample, sequenced in a study of blood T cell repertoires in COVID-19. Profiling relied on immunoSEQ multiplex PCR, and the TCRdb table lists in-frame clones only, not all of them. The sample consists of 310,000 or so clones, 88% of them appearing once. Material: peripheral blood. The receptors originated from a woman aged 30 to 39 with COVID-19, enrolled during active disease.

The chain recombines TRBV11-3 with TRBJ2-1, with TRBD2 matching over 10 bases. Germline V lookup: CDR1 SGHNT, CDR2 YENEEA. This CDR3 spans 15 amino acids. J lost 9 bases, V lost 5 bases, and 10 bases had no gene match. The CDR3 sequence is CASSNTSGRAIEQFF. The CDR3 DNA reads as TGTGCCAGCAGCAACACCAGCGGGAGGGCAATTGAGCAGTTCTTC.

This clone was picked up one time. The V call is TRBV30, the J call TRBJ2-6; 9 bases fit TRBD2. The CDR3 runs 14 residues. Germline loops: CDR1 GTSNPN, CDR2 SVGIG (reference sequence). The chain's CDR3 is CGEREDSGANVLTF. Here the CDR3 DNA reads TGTGGGGAGCGGGAGGATTCCGGGGCCAACGTCCTGACTTTC.

The rearrangement uses TRBV6-5 and TRBJ1-4; TRBD1 matches 7 bases. The V and J ends lost 1 base and 4 bases, in that order; junction bases with no gene match: 6. This CDR3 contains 16 residues. CDR1 is MNHEY, CDR2 SVGAGI, per germline. CDR3 loop: CASSYLGQTLNEKLFF. In DNA, the CDR3 is TGTGCCAGCAGTTACTTGGGACAGACACTTAATGAAAAACTGTTTTTT.

This rearrangement joins TRBV5-6 to TRBJ1-6, with D possibly matching TRBD1 (6 bases). V lost 7 bases to trimming and J lost 7 bases, with 21 bases between them. This CDR3 is built from 16 residues. CDR1 is SGHDT, CDR2 YYEEEE, per germline. The CDR3 loop reads CASCQGPTGLNSPLHF. The DNA for the CDR3 is TGTGCCAGCTGCCAAGGCCCGACAGGCTTAAATTCACCCCTCCACTTT. The variable domain in full, completed from reference TRBV5-6 and TRBJ1-6, reads DAGVTQSPTHLIKTRGQQVTLRCSPKSGHDTVSWYQQALGQGPQFIFQYYEEEERQRGNFPDRFSGHQFPNYSSELNVNALLLGDSALYLCASCQGPTGLNSPLHFGNGTRLTVT.

This clone was counted a few times. The DNA of the CDR3 is TGCGCCAGCAGCCAAGACTACACAGATACGCAGTATTTT. As protein: CASSQDYTDTQYF. The chain has TRBV4-1 and TRBJ2-3, with D unclear. The CDR3 is made up of 13 amino acids. CDR1 is MGHRA and CDR2 is YSYEKL in the germline V gene. Trimming removed 0 bases at V and 2 bases at J, with 3 bases between.

This chain uses TRBV3-1 (or the pseudogene TRBV3-2) with TRBJ2-4; D not resolved. Germline V gene sequence: CDR1 LGHDT, CDR2 YNNKEL (reference sequence). This CDR3 is built from 15 residues. With 0 bases removed from V and 6 bases from J, the gap between germline ends came to 12 bases. CDR3 sequence (DNA): TGTGCCAGCAGCCAAGACTTCGCCTTGAGAAACATTCAGTACTTC. Residues: CASSQDFALRNIQYF.

The chain has TRBV5-1 and TRBJ2-5, with TRBD1 as a possible D gene (6 bases). V was shortened by 1 base and J by 5 bases, with 9 bases between the two germline ends. The CDR3 spans 13 residues. Germline CDR1 reads SGHRS; CDR2 reads YFSETQ. CDR3 DNA: TGCGCCAGCAGCTTGACAGGGTCTGAGACCCAGTACTTC. Its translation: CASSLTGSETQYF.

The sample holds one count of this clone. This chain uses TRBV7-9 with TRBJ2-7; 12 nucleotides align to TRBD2. The CDR3 length is 16 residues. The ends lost 7 bases at V and 0 bases at J; junction bases unmatched: 7. Germline CDR1 reads SEHNR; CDR2 reads FQNEAQ (reference sequence). CDR3 sequence: CASKGTSGSPSYEQYF. The CDR3 DNA sequence: TGTGCCAGCAAAGGGACTAGCGGGTCTCCCTCCTACGAGCAGTACTTC.

The chain carries TRBV7-9 and TRBJ1-4; D call uncertain. CDR1 and CDR2 from the germline V gene are SEHNR and FQNEAQ (reference sequence). Trimming stripped 5 bases from V and 4 bases from J, with 17 bases between. There are 16 residues in the CDR3. The CDR3 coding sequence is TGTGCCAGCAGCCCCCGGGGAAACTACTTTAATGAAAAACTGTTTTTT. This encodes CASSPRGNYFNEKLFF. Variable domain in full (rest from reference TRBV7-9 and TRBJ1-4): DTGVSQNPRHKITKRGQNVTFRCDPISEHNRLYWYRQTLGQGPEFLTYFQNEAQLEKSRLLSDRFSAERPKGSFSTLEIQRTEQGDSAMYLCASSPRGNYFNEKLFFGSGTQLSVL.

The chain combines TRBV6-5 with TRBJ1-1, with D possibly being TRBD1 (5 bases). The CDR3 loop spans 15 amino acids. CDR1 and CDR2 (germline): MNHEY, SVGAGI. V was pared by 6 bases and J by 1 base, with 15 bases between. CDR3 DNA sequence: TGTGCCAGCAGCTCTTTTGGACACGAGAACACTGAAGCTTTCTTT. Protein product: CASSSFGHENTEAFF.

The genes are TRBV6-5 and TRBJ2-7; 11 bases are a match to TRBD1. V lost 2 bases, J lost 8 bases, and 2 bases stayed unmatched. CDR3 length equals 13 residues. Per the germline V gene, CDR1 is MNHEY and CDR2 is SVGAGI. The CDR3 sequence is CASSYGQGAKQYF. In DNA, the CDR3 is TGTGCCAGCAGTTACGGACAGGGGGCCAAGCAGTACTTC.

This chain joins TRBV24-1 and TRBJ2-7; the D gene is possibly TRBD2 (5 bases). Trimming removed 0 bases from V and 5 bases from J, with 13 bases in between. The CDR3 runs 15 residues. Germline V gene data show CDR1 as KGHDR and CDR2 as SFDVKD. DNA for the CDR3: TGTGCCACCAGTGATTTGGAGGGCAGGTCTGACGAGCAGTACTTC. Encoded protein: CATSDLEGRSDEQYF.